One and the same sample provided the 25 T cell receptor beta chains below, sequenced in a study of beta chain features in type 1 diabetes. The investigators reverse transcribed all of the isolated RNA, so they sequenced expressed TCRB transcripts. Method: immunoSEQ multiplex PCR; TCRdb's copy keeps in-frame clones and lacks some. Counted here are 860,000 or so clones, roughly a sixth occurring once; the ten biggest clones make up 0.02% to 0.03%. The sample consisted of naive CD4+ T cells from blood. These receptors came from a woman under 30 in good health.

The genes are TRBV28 and TRBJ2-7, with D hard to call. CDR3 size: 11 residues. V lost 9 bases and J lost 2, with 8 bases in between. The germline CDR1 and CDR2 sequences are MDHEN and SYDVKM. CDR3 in amino acids: CASSPPYEQYF. The CDR3 region has the DNA TGTGCCAGTTCCCCCCCCTACGAGCAGTACTTC.

For the CDR3, the DNA is TGTGCCAGCAGCTCGGGACAGGGCGCTTGGGAGACCCAGTACTTC. The encoded protein is CASSSGQGAWETQYF. This chain connects TRBV7-9 to TRBJ2-5; TRBD1 agrees at 9 bases. CDR1 SEHNR and CDR2 FQNEAQ come from the germline V gene (reference sequence). The CDR3 spans 15 residues. The V and J ends lost 4 bases and 5 bases, in that order; junction bases with no gene match: 8.

V usage is TRBV5-1 and J usage is TRBJ2-6, with D uncertain. In germline, CDR1 is SGHRS, CDR2 YFSETQ. The CDR3 extends over 14 amino acids. Trimming shortened V by 4 bases and J by 1 base, and 6 bases separated the two germline ends. CDR3 sequence: CASSPGSGANVLTF. CDR3 DNA: TGCGCCAGCAGCCCCGGGTCTGGGGCCAACGTCCTGACTTTC.

This clone occurred a few times. The genes are TRBV7-9 and TRBJ2-1; a possible D gene is TRBD1 (8 bases). The CDR3 contains 16 residues. V lost 5 bases and J lost 7, with 21 bases in between. Germline V CDR1 and CDR2: SEHNR, FQNEAQ (reference sequence). This CDR3 is CASSRGQGGSRNEQFF. The DNA of the CDR3 is TGTGCCAGCAGCCGCGGACAGGGAGGGTCTCGGAATGAGCAGTTCTTC.

The chain links TRBV20-1 to TRBJ1-1; D remains unclear. Per germline, CDR1 DFQATT and CDR2 SNEGSKA (reference sequence). The CDR3 has 10 amino acids. V was cut by 7 bases and J by 8 bases, with 11 bases left in between. The CDR3 nucleotides read TGCAGTGTCAGGAATATCGAAGCTTTCTTT. It specifies CSVRNIEAFF.

This clone turned up a few times. This chain uses TRBV6-6 with TRBJ2-5; D not certain. The CDR3 loop spans 13 amino acids. The V end was cut by 2 bases, the J end by 4 bases, with 8 bases between. Germline lookup yields CDR1 MNHNY and CDR2 SVGAGI (reference sequence). The CDR3 sequence: CASSYHSPETQYF. CDR3 in DNA: TGTGCCAGCAGTTACCACAGCCCAGAGACCCAGTACTTC.

The CDR3: CASSPIRTAAYQPQHF. CDR3 nucleotides: TGTGCCAGCAGCCCGATAAGGACAGCCGCATATCAGCCCCAGCATTTT. The rearrangement links TRBV28 to TRBJ1-5; TRBD1 is a possible D gene (6 bases). The germline V gene encodes CDR1 MDHEN and CDR2 SYDVKM. V lost 6 bases and J lost 5, with 20 bases in between. The CDR3 has 16 residues.

The chain recombines TRBV6-5 with TRBJ1-2; 10 bases align to TRBD1. Germline assignment: CDR1 MNHEY and CDR2 SVGAGI. The trim removed 1 base at V and 2 bases at J, leaving 4 bases unmatched. The CDR3 runs to 16 residues. The CDR3 bases are TGTGCCAGCAGTTACTGGGACAGGGGAGCCAACTATGGCTACACCTTC. Its protein is CASSYWDRGANYGYTF.

The chain combines TRBV28 with TRBJ2-1; 7 bases align to TRBD2. The CDR3 runs 15 residues. Trimming removed 6 bases from V and 4 bases from J; junction bases left unmatched: 9. Germline-derived CDR1 and CDR2 are MDHEN and SYDVKM. The chain's CDR3 is CASSEAGLRYNEQFF. The DNA of the CDR3 is TGTGCCAGCAGCGAAGCGGGATTAAGGTACAATGAGCAGTTCTTC.

This clone has only a few counts. CDR3 coding DNA: TGTGCCAGCAGCCGCGGACCGAGTCCCTACAATGAGCAGTTCTTC. This gives the protein CASSRGPSPYNEQFF. This chain joins TRBV27 and TRBJ2-1; D unclear. The germline V gene encodes CDR1 MNHEY and CDR2 SMNVEV (reference sequence). This CDR3 region has 15 residues. The V gene lost 6 bases and the J gene lost 2 bases, with 14 bases spanning the gap.

This clone has just a few counts. V usage is TRBV4-3 and J usage is TRBJ2-1, with 11 bases fitting TRBD2. Germline CDR1 and CDR2: LGHNA and YSLEER. The J segment lost 6 bases and the V segment lost 4 bases, leaving 11 bases of the junction unmatched. This CDR3 contains 17 residues. The CDR3 bases are TGCGCCAGCAGCCGCAGCGTGACCGGGACTAGCGGCAATGAGCAGTTCTTC. Its translation: CASSRSVTGTSGNEQFF.

The chain carries TRBV4-1 and TRBJ2-5; D may be TRBD1 (6 bases). Germline assignment: CDR1 MGHRA and CDR2 YSYEKL. V was clipped by 2 bases and J by 5 bases, with 12 bases between them. This CDR3 contains 14 residues. The CDR3 here is CASSQQGRSETQYF. CDR3 bases: TGCGCCAGCAGCCAACAGGGGCGGTCGGAGACCCAGTACTTC.

The rearrangement uses TRBV6-6 and TRBJ1-4, with D possibly matching TRBD1 (5 bases). Germline loops: CDR1 MNHNY, CDR2 SVGAGI (reference sequence). This CDR3 is built from 15 residues. Trimming removed 5 bases at V and 6 bases at J, with 16 bases between. CDR3 nucleotides: TGTGCCAGCAGTCGACTCCGGGGCAGGGATGAAAAACTGTTTTTT. Its protein product is CASSRLRGRDEKLFF.

CDR3 DNA sequence: TGTGCCAGCTCACCCACTAGGGGTGAGCAGTTCTTC. Its protein product is CASSPTRGEQFF. The J gene is TRBJ2-1, the V gene TRBV18; the D gene could be TRBD1 or TRBD2 (5 bases each). The V gene lost 3 bases and the J gene lost 9 bases, with 9 bases spanning the gap. Germline V lookup: CDR1 KGHSH, CDR2 LQKENI. CDR3 size: 12 residues.

Ten or more counts support this clone. This sequence joins TRBV23-1 and TRBJ2-7; a weak D match, TRBD2 (6 bases). TRBV23-1 is reported as an ORF; its role is uncertain. The CDR3 contains 14 residues. V was clipped by 2 bases and J by 2 bases, with 10 bases between them. The CDR3 spells CASSQGGLPYEQYF. The CDR3 DNA sequence: TGCGCCAGCAGTCAAGGAGGGTTGCCCTACGAGCAGTACTTC.

This clone came up a few times. The V gene is TRBV7-9, the J gene TRBJ2-7; 7 nucleotides agree with TRBD1. Looked up from germline, CDR1 is SEHNR and CDR2 is FQNEAQ (reference sequence). The V segment lost 5 bases and the J segment 0 bases; nucleotides outside the gene matches: 4. This CDR3 spans 14 amino acids. As DNA, the CDR3 is TGTGCCAGCAGCACCGGGACAGACTCCTACGAGCAGTACTTC. It specifies CASSTGTDSYEQYF.

The rearrangement links TRBV4-1 to TRBJ2-4, with D possibly being TRBD1 or TRBD2 (5 bases each). Germline assignment: CDR1 MGHRA and CDR2 YSYEKL. V lost 3 bases and J lost 5, with 8 bases in between. The length of the CDR3 is 13 residues. CDR3 protein: CASSHGTQNIQYF. The CDR3 nucleotides are TGCGCCAGCAGCCACGGGACCCAAAACATTCAGTACTTC.

This clone has a handful of counts. The chain combines TRBV25-1 with TRBJ2-7, with unresolved D. The CDR3 totals 13 residues. Deletions cut 2 bases from V and 2 bases from J, with 7 bases between. Germline lookup yields CDR1 MGHDK and CDR2 SYGVNS. This CDR3 is CASSELGTYEQYF. CDR3 nucleotide sequence: TGTGCCAGCAGTGAACTAGGGACCTACGAGCAGTACTTC.

V is TRBV10-3 and J is TRBJ1-6; 8 nucleotides align to TRBD1. Trimming removed 5 bases from V and 14 bases from J; junction bases left unmatched: 14. The CDR3 runs 15 residues. Germline V gene data show CDR1 as ENHRY and CDR2 as SYGVKD. The DNA for the CDR3 is TGTGCCATCAGTCACCCGGGACAGGACAAGGGGGCCCTCCACTTT. Amino acid sequence: CAISHPGQDKGALHF.

The chain couples TRBV10-3 to TRBJ2-7; 8 nucleotides match TRBD1. Losses at the gene ends were 7 bases for V and 3 bases for J; bases not matched to a gene: 5. Germline CDR1 ENHRY, CDR2 SYGVKD. The CDR3 loop spans 13 amino acids. The CDR3 region is CAITPDRDYEQYF. DNA for the CDR3: TGTGCCATCACCCCGGACAGGGACTACGAGCAGTACTTC.

The table lists this clone with a few counts. The chain combines TRBV2 with TRBJ2-3; 11 nucleotides agree with TRBD2. The length of the CDR3 is 15 residues. Trimming cost V 5 bases and J 7 bases; bases outside gene matches: 8. The germline V gene has CDR1 SNHLY and CDR2 FYNNEI. CDR3 DNA: TGTGCCAGCAGTCTCGGGACTAGCGGCAGGAATACGCAGTATTTT. Its protein product is CASSLGTSGRNTQYF.

Only a few counts were recorded for this clone. J is TRBJ1-2 and V is TRBV18, with D possibly matching TRBD1 (5 bases). Germline V gene data show CDR1 as KGHSH and CDR2 as LQKENI. V dropped 3 bases and J dropped 2 bases, with 13 bases sitting between them. The CDR3 spans 15 residues. The CDR3 DNA is TGTGCCAGCTCACCCGAGGAGGGGCGGAACTATGGCTACACCTTC. This codes for CASSPEEGRNYGYTF.

This chain links TRBV5-1 with TRBJ2-7; no definite D call. The CDR3 sequence is 15 residues long. V lost 0 bases to trimming and J lost 2 bases, with 12 bases between them. From germline, CDR1 is SGHRS and CDR2 YFSETQ. CDR3 in amino acids: CASSLVSGPTYEQYF. In nucleotides, the CDR3 is TGCGCCAGCAGCTTGGTATCCGGACCCACCTACGAGCAGTACTTC.

This clone was recorded a few times. The chain carries TRBV10-3 and TRBJ2-1; D gene unclear. The V gene lost 6 bases and the J gene lost 9 bases, with 15 bases spanning the gap. The length of the CDR3 is 13 residues. The germline CDR1 and CDR2 sequences are ENHRY and SYGVKD. CDR3 coding DNA: TGTGCCATCAGGGCAGTAATTAATAGTGAGCAGTTCTTC. The encoded protein is CAIRAVINSEQFF.

The V and J genes are TRBV28 and TRBJ2-5; unclear D gene. Germline CDR1 and CDR2: MDHEN and SYDVKM. The CDR3 has 12 residues. The V end was cut by 3 bases, the J end by 7 bases, with 9 bases between. As DNA, the CDR3 is TGTGCCAGCAGTTTTCCGGGTGGGACCCAGTACTTC. This gives the protein CASSFPGGTQYF.